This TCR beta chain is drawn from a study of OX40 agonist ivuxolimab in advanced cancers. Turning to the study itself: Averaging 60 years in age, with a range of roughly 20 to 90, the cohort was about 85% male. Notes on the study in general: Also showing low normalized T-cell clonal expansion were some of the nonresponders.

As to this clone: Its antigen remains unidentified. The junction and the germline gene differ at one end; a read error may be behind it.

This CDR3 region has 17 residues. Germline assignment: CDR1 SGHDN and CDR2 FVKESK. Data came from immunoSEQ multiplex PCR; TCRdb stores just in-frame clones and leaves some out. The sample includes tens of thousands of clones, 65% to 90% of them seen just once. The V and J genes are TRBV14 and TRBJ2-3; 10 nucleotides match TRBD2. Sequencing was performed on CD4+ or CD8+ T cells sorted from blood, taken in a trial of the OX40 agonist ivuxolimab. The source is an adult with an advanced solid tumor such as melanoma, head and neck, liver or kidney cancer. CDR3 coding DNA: TGTGCCTGCAGCCAAGATATTGGGCTAGCGGGAGCAGATACGCAGTATTTT. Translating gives CACSQDIGLAGADTQYF.